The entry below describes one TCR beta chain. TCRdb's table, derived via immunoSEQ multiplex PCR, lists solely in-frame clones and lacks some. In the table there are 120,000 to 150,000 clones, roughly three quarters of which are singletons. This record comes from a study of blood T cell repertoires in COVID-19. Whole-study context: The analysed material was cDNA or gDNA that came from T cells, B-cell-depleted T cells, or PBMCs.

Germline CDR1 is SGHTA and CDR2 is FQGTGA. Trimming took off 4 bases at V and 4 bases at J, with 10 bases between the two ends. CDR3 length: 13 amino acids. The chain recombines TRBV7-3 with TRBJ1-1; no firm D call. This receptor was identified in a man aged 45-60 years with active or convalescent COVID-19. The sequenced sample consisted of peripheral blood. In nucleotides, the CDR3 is TGTGCCAGCAGCTCAGAAACCTCCACTGAAGCTTTCTTT. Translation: CASSSETSTEAFF.